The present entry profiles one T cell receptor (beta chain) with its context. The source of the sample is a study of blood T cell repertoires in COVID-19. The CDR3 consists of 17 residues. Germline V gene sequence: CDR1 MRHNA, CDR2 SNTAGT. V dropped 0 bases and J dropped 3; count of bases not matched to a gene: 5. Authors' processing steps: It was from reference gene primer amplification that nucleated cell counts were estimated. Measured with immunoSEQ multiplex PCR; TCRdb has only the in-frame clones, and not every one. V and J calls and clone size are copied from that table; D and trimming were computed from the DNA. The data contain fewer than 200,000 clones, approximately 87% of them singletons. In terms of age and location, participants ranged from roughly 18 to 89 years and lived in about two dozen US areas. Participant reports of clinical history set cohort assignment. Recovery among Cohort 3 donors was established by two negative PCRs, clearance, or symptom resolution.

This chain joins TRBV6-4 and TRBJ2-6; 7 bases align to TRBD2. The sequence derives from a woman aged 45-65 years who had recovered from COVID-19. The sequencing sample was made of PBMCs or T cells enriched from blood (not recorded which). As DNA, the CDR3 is TGTGCCAGCAGTGACTCGCCCGGCGGGGGTGGGGCCAACGTCCTGACTTTC. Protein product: CASSDSPGGGGANVLTF.